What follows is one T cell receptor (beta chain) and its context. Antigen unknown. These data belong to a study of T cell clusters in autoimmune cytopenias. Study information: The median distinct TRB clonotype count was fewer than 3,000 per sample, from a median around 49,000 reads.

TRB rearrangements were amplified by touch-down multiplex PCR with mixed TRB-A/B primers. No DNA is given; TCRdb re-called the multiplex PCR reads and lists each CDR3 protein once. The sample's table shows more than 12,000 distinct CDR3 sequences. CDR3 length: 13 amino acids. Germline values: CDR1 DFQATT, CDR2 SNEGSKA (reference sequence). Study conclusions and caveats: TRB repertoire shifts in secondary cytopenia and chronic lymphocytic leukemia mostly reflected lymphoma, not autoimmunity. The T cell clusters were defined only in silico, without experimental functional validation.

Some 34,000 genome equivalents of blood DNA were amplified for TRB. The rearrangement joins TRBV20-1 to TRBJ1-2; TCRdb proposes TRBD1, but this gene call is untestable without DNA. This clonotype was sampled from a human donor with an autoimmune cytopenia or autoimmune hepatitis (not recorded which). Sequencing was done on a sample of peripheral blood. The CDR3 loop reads CSARVGTGDGYTF.